A single sample gave rise to the 19 T cell receptor beta chains below, sequenced in a study of blood T cell repertoires in COVID-19. Generated by immunoSEQ multiplex PCR, the TCRdb table keeps only in-frame clones and is missing some. The sample records around 190,000 clones, around 86% being singletons. Sequenced: PBMCs or T cells enriched from blood (not recorded which). Receptor source: a man aged 35-49 years with acute COVID-19.

The chain has TRBV27 and TRBJ1-1; no firm D call. Germline values: CDR1 MNHEY, CDR2 SMNVEV (reference sequence). The germline V and J ends were trimmed by 5 bases and 11 bases, with 15 bases remaining between them. The CDR3 contains 12 residues. CDR3 nucleotide sequence: TGTGCCAGCAGTCCGGGGTTGAGGGCGGCTTTCTTT. It translates to CASSPGLRAAFF.

The chain uses TRBV29-1 and TRBJ1-1; no clear D gene. Germline V gene data show CDR1 as SQVTM and CDR2 as ANQGSEA. The CDR3 spans 14 residues. The CDR3 nucleotides read TGCAGTATTAGTACGGGGAATGTGAACACTGAAGCTTTCTTT. It encodes CSISTGNVNTEAFF.

This clone has more than one count but fewer than ten. V gene TRBV5-1 combines with J gene TRBJ2-1; no clear D. This CDR3 spans 15 amino acids. V lost 0 bases to trimming and J lost 8 bases, with 15 bases between them. Germline CDR1 SGHRS, CDR2 YFSETQ. The CDR3 nucleotides read TGCGCCAGCAGCTTGGCCACTCAGTCCAGGCATGAGCAGTTCTTC. This encodes CASSLATQSRHEQFF.

The V and J genes are TRBV27 and TRBJ2-7; D uncertain. The V gene lost 2 bases and the J gene lost 5 bases, with 22 bases spanning the gap. Germline CDR1 is MNHEY and CDR2 is SMNVEV (reference sequence). The CDR3 spans 17 residues. Here the CDR3 DNA reads TGTGCCAGCAGTTTACGCCTCCTAGTACCACTCCCCAACGAGCAGTACTTC. Encoded protein: CASSLRLLVPLPNEQYF.

This clone came up a few times. V is TRBV4-3 and J is TRBJ2-3; 10 nucleotides match TRBD2. The germline gives CDR1 LGHNA, CDR2 YSLEER. This CDR3 has 17 amino acids. V shed 1 base and J 3 bases; nucleotides not matched to a gene: 7. CDR3 sequence: CASSQGSLAGWTDTQYF. The CDR3 nucleotides are TGCGCCAGCAGCCAAGGATCACTAGCGGGGTGGACAGATACGCAGTATTTT.

The V call is TRBV5-8, the J call TRBJ1-5; D unresolved. Germline-derived CDR1 and CDR2 are SGHTS and YDEGEE. Trimming left V 6 bases short and J 0 bases short, with 10 bases between. CDR3 length: 14 residues. The CDR3 region has the DNA TGTGCCAGCATTTCGAGTAATAGCAATCAGCCCCAGCATTTT. Its translation: CASISSNSNQPQHF.

This clone is a singleton in its sample. The chain couples TRBV5-1 to TRBJ2-1, with unresolved D. CDR1 SGHRS and CDR2 YFSETQ come from the germline V gene. This CDR3 has 15 amino acids. Trimming shortened V by 0 bases and J by 3 bases, and 10 bases separated the two germline ends. Written as DNA, the CDR3 is TGCGCCAGCAGCTTGGGACTTCAGAACTACAATGAGCAGTTCTTC. It encodes CASSLGLQNYNEQFF.

V and J are TRBV28 and TRBJ2-1; 7 nucleotides agree with TRBD1. The V gene end was trimmed by 6 bases and the J gene end by 6 bases; junction bases not matched to a gene: 8. CDR1 and CDR2 from the germline V gene are MDHEN and SYDVKM. The CDR3 length is 14 residues. The CDR3 loop reads CASSNRGIGNEQFF. The CDR3 DNA reads TGTGCCAGCAGCAACAGGGGAATAGGCAATGAGCAGTTCTTC.

The chain couples TRBV28 to TRBJ1-1; D perhaps matches TRBD1 (5 bases). The V gene lost 4 bases and the J gene lost 4 bases, with 10 bases spanning the gap. The length of the CDR3 is 13 residues. Germline-derived CDR1 and CDR2 are MDHEN and SYDVKM. The chain's CDR3 is CASSYRSLTEAFF. The CDR3 region has the DNA TGTGCCAGCAGTTACAGGAGCCTCACTGAAGCTTTCTTT.

This rearrangement joins TRBV29-1 to TRBJ2-7; D is possibly TRBD2 (6 bases). The CDR3 has 15 residues. V dropped 0 bases and J dropped 1 base, with 13 bases sitting between them. Germline CDR1 SQVTM, CDR2 ANQGSEA. The CDR3 region is CSVEDIGTFSYEQYF. In DNA form, the CDR3 reads TGCAGCGTTGAAGATATTGGGACTTTTTCCTACGAGCAGTACTTC.

The rearrangement uses TRBV4-2 and TRBJ2-5; the match to TRBD2 covers 7 bases. The V gene end was trimmed by 1 base and the J gene end by 5 bases; junction bases not matched to a gene: 7. Germline V gene sequence: CDR1 LGHNA, CDR2 YNFKEQ. The CDR3 contains 15 residues. The CDR3, as DNA: TGTGCCAGCAGCCAAGGACTAGCTGGAACTGAGACCCAGTACTTC. Translating gives CASSQGLAGTETQYF.

This clone appeared once. The genes are TRBV11-2 and TRBJ2-7, with D possibly being TRBD2 (6 bases). The germline V and J ends were trimmed by 1 base and 3 bases, with 13 bases remaining between them. CDR3 length equals 15 residues. The germline CDR1 and CDR2 sequences are SGHAT and FQNNGV. DNA for the CDR3: TGTGCCAGCAGCTTAGGAAATTCCGGGGGCTACGAGCAGTACTTC. It specifies CASSLGNSGGYEQYF. The full variable domain, its missing parts supplied by reference TRBV11-2 and TRBJ2-7, is EAGVAQSPRYKIIEKRQSVAFWCNPISGHATLYWYQQILGQGPKLLIQFQNNGVVDDSQLPKDRFSAERLKGVDSTLKIQPAKLEDSAVYLCASSLGNSGGYEQYFGPGTRLTVT.

The V call is TRBV14, the J call TRBJ1-2; weak D call: TRBD1 (6 bases). The V and J ends lost 4 bases and 8 bases respectively, with 17 bases between them. This CDR3 is built from 14 residues. Germline V gene sequence: CDR1 SGHDN, CDR2 FVKESK. The CDR3 is CASSPMGAGVGYTF. The CDR3, as DNA: TGTGCCAGCAGCCCTATGGGTGCAGGGGTCGGCTACACCTTC. The whole variable domain, remainder taken from reference TRBV14 and TRBJ1-2, is EAGVTQFPSHSVIEKGQTVTLRCDPISGHDNLYWYRRVMGKEIKFLLHFVKESKQDESGMPNNRFLAERTGGTYSTLKVQPAELEDSGVYFCASSPMGAGVGYTFGSGTRLTVV.

This clone has only one observation. V gene TRBV3-1 (or the pseudogene TRBV3-2) combines with J gene TRBJ1-5, with 8 positions matching TRBD1. The CDR3 contains 15 residues. After removal of 1 base from V and 6 bases from J, the junction contained 5 bases not matched to a gene. CDR1 and CDR2 (germline): LGHDT, YNNKEL (reference sequence). The CDR3 bases are TGTGCCAGCAGCCAAGGGACAGGGTTGGGTCAGCCCCAGCATTTT. Protein: CASSQGTGLGQPQHF.

This clone turned up a few times. The chain couples TRBV7-9 to TRBJ1-5; D is possibly TRBD1 (6 bases). V lost 4 bases and J 4 bases, leaving 14 bases between the germline ends. CDR3 length: 15 residues. In germline, CDR1 is SEHNR, CDR2 FQNEAQ (reference sequence). The CDR3 DNA sequence: TGTGCCAGCAGCTCTGCAGGGGATGGGAATCAGCCCCAGCATTTT. Protein product: CASSSAGDGNQPQHF.

The chain links TRBV28 to TRBJ2-7; D remains ambiguous. The V gene lost 2 bases and the J gene lost 3 bases, with 5 bases spanning the gap. Germline values: CDR1 MDHEN, CDR2 SYDVKM. The CDR3 consists of 12 residues. The CDR3 region is CASSLASYEQYF. DNA for the CDR3: TGTGCCAGCAGTTTAGCCAGCTACGAGCAGTACTTC.

This clone has more than one count but fewer than ten. The chain recombines TRBV5-1 with TRBJ2-7; D is ambiguous. This CDR3 contains 16 residues. The ends were cut back, 0 bases at V and 7 bases at J, with 20 bases in the middle. CDR1 is SGHRS and CDR2 is YFSETQ in the germline V gene. The chain's CDR3 is CASSLDLGGLGAEQYF. The DNA of the CDR3 is TGCGCCAGCAGCTTGGATCTAGGCGGATTGGGTGCAGAGCAGTACTTC. Filled out from reference TRBV5-1 and TRBJ2-7, the complete variable domain reads KAGVTQTPRYLIKTRGQQVTLSCSPISGHRSVSWYQQTPGQGLQFLFEYFSETQRNKGNFPGRFSGRQFSNSRSEMNVSTLELGDSALYLCASSLDLGGLGAEQYFGPGTRLTVT.

V and J are TRBV27 and TRBJ2-2; a possible D gene is TRBD2 (5 bases). This CDR3 spans 17 amino acids. The germline gives CDR1 MNHEY, CDR2 SMNVEV (reference sequence). V was clipped by 1 base and J by 4 bases, with 16 bases between them. The CDR3 DNA sequence: TGTGCCAGCAGTTTATTCGGGGTCACGGTGACCACCGGGGAGCTGTTTTTT. This translates into CASSLFGVTVTTGELFF.

This chain connects TRBV28 to TRBJ1-4; unclear D gene. Trimming cost V 5 bases and J 7 bases, with 14 bases left between them. The CDR3 has 14 residues. Germline V gene data show CDR1 as MDHEN and CDR2 as SYDVKM. CDR3 residues: CASSQPAGVEKLFF. The CDR3 DNA reads TGTGCCAGCAGTCAACCGGCGGGAGTTGAAAAACTGTTTTTT.